These 26 T cell receptor beta chains came from one sample sequenced in a study of cytomegalovirus exposure and HLA in healthy donors. Method: immunoSEQ multiplex PCR; TCRdb's copy keeps in-frame clones and lacks some. The sample has more than 110,000 clones, roughly 90% seen once. The sequencing input was PBMCs. These receptor sequences come from a man between 18 and 35 years old in good health and CMV-seronegative.

J is TRBJ2-7 and V is TRBV7-6; 8 positions agree with TRBD2. Germline V gene sequence: CDR1 SGHVS, CDR2 FNYEAQ. The CDR3 sequence is 18 residues long. The ends lost 3 bases at V and 6 bases at J; junction bases unmatched: 19. The CDR3 nucleotides are TGTGCCAGCAGCTTTGTGGGCGGGAGGTCCTACGACCGGGGCGAGCAGTACTTC. Protein sequence: CASSFVGGRSYDRGEQYF. Looking up the rest from reference TRBV7-6 and TRBJ2-7 gives the full variable domain: GAGVSQSPRYKVTKRGQDVALRCDPISGHVSLYWYRQALGQGPEFLTYFNYEAQQDKSGLPNDRFSAERPEGSISTLTIQRTEQRDSAMYRCASSFVGGRSYDRGEQYFGPGTRLTVT.

V is TRBV18 and J is TRBJ2-7; 8 bases agree with TRBD1. This CDR3 contains 15 residues. The germline V gene has CDR1 KGHSH and CDR2 LQKENI. J gave up 2 bases and V 0 bases, and 3 bases lay outside the gene matches. DNA for the CDR3: TGTGCCAGCTCACCACCGGGGACAGGAGCCTACGAGCAGTACTTC. Translation: CASSPPGTGAYEQYF. Using reference TRBV18 and TRBJ2-7 for the parts outside the CDR3, the full variable domain is NAGVMQNPRHLVRRRGQEARLRCSPMKGHSHVYWYRQLPEEGLKFMVYLQKENIIDESGMPKERFSAEFPKEGPSILRIQQVVRGDSAAYFCASSPPGTGAYEQYFGPGTRLTVT.

The chain carries TRBV30 and TRBJ2-4; TRBD2 matches at 8 bases. J was trimmed by 7 bases and V by 2 bases; bases with no gene match: 7. The CDR3 has 14 amino acids. Germline CDR1 GTSNPN, CDR2 SVGIG (reference sequence). The chain's CDR3 is CAWSTGLGGNIQYF. The CDR3 bases are TGTGCCTGGAGTACGGGACTAGGAGGGAACATTCAGTACTTC. The full variable domain, completed using reference TRBV30 and TRBJ2-4, is SQTIHQWPATLVQPVGSPLSLECTVEGTSNPNLYWYRQAAGRGLQLLFYSVGIGQISSEVPQNLSASRPQDRQFILSSKKLLLSDSGFYLCAWSTGLGGNIQYFGAGTRLSVL.

The chain couples TRBV7-9 to TRBJ2-2, with D maybe TRBD2 (7 bases). The CDR3 length is 17 residues. The V end lost 5 bases, the J end lost 7 bases, and 23 bases lay between the germline ends. From germline, CDR1 is SEHNR and CDR2 FQNEAQ (reference sequence). CDR3 sequence reads: CASSRAGGPFMGGELFF. CDR3 DNA: TGTGCCAGCAGCAGAGCCGGGGGGCCGTTCATGGGCGGGGAGCTGTTTTTT.

The chain carries TRBV5-1 and TRBJ2-7; TRBD1 matches 12 bases. Germline trimming cut 0 bases from V and 5 bases from J; bases unmatched to any gene: 3. Per germline, CDR1 SGHRS and CDR2 YFSETQ. The CDR3 is 15 amino acids. CDR3 sequence (DNA): TGCGCCAGCAGCTTGGTGGGACAGGGGGCGGACGAGCAGTACTTC. Translating gives CASSLVGQGADEQYF. The full variable domain, with the rest looked up from reference TRBV5-1 and TRBJ2-7, is KAGVTQTPRYLIKTRGQQVTLSCSPISGHRSVSWYQQTPGQGLQFLFEYFSETQRNKGNFPGRFSGRQFSNSRSEMNVSTLELGDSALYLCASSLVGQGADEQYFGPGTRLTVT.

The chain carries TRBV19 and TRBJ1-1; tentatively, D is TRBD1 (5 bases). CDR1 LNHDA and CDR2 SQIVND come from the germline V gene (reference sequence). The CDR3 is 15 residues long. The germline V and J ends were trimmed by 6 bases and 2 bases, with 16 bases remaining between them. CDR3 coding DNA: TGTGCCAGTAGGGACACCCCTGTGGGAAACACTGAAGCTTTCTTT. Translating it yields CASRDTPVGNTEAFF.

The rearrangement links TRBV5-1 to TRBJ1-2; possible D gene TRBD1, 5 bases. V was clipped by 4 bases and J by 1 base, with 11 bases between them. The germline CDR1 and CDR2 sequences are SGHRS and YFSETQ. The CDR3 spans 14 residues. The CDR3 here is CASSPTQGNYGYTF. The CDR3, as DNA: TGCGCCAGCAGCCCGACTCAGGGTAACTATGGCTACACCTTC.

This clone was recorded at least ten times. This rearrangement joins TRBV11-2 to TRBJ2-5, with TRBD1 matching 10 bases. The germline V gene has CDR1 SGHAT and CDR2 FQNNGV. After removal of 7 bases from V and 2 bases from J, the junction contained 10 bases not matched to a gene. The CDR3 is 16 amino acids. Written as DNA, the CDR3 is TGTGCCAGCAAGCTTAGACAGGGGGCATATCAAGAGACCCAGTACTTC. Translated: CASKLRQGAYQETQYF.

The J gene is TRBJ1-5, the V gene TRBV7-2; D is unresolved. Per the germline V gene, CDR1 is SGHTA and CDR2 is FQGNSA. This CDR3 has 14 residues. Trimming stripped 5 bases from V and 6 bases from J, with 14 bases between. CDR3 sequence: CASSPDRAGQPQHF. The CDR3 DNA is TGTGCCAGCAGCCCAGACCGGGCGGGTCAGCCCCAGCATTTT.

The V gene is TRBV29-1, the J gene TRBJ2-7; 10 bases line up with TRBD1. V shed 1 base and J 3 bases; nucleotides not matched to a gene: 3. CDR1 SQVTM and CDR2 ANQGSEA come from the germline V gene. This CDR3 contains 14 residues. In DNA, the CDR3 is TGCAGCGTTGAAGGGGACAGGGGTCGCTACGAGCAGTACTTC. As protein: CSVEGDRGRYEQYF.

The rearrangement links TRBV19 to TRBJ2-1; D possibly corresponds to TRBD1 (5 bases). Germline values: CDR1 LNHDA, CDR2 SQIVND (reference sequence). The CDR3 is 14 amino acids. V was pared by 6 bases and J by 0 bases, with 9 bases between. CDR3 loop: CASRDISSYNEQFF. The DNA for the CDR3 is TGTGCCAGTAGGGACATAAGCTCCTACAATGAGCAGTTCTTC.

This rearrangement joins TRBV9 to TRBJ2-1; 8 bases map to TRBD2. The CDR3 contains 17 residues. V trimming: 5 bases; J trimming: 0 bases; junction bases outside the gene matches: 10. The V gene's germline CDR1 is SGDLS and CDR2 YYNGEE. The CDR3, as DNA: TGTGCCAGCAGTGACTCTAGCGGGCTGAGCTCCTACAATGAGCAGTTCTTC. This translates into CASSDSSGLSSYNEQFF.

The chain combines TRBV6-4 with TRBJ2-2; TRBD1 is a possible D gene (5 bases). Per germline, CDR1 MRHNA and CDR2 SNTAGT. The germline V and J ends were trimmed by 2 bases and 1 base, with 5 bases remaining between them. The CDR3 length is 14 residues. The CDR3 spells CASSDRGNTGELFF. CDR3 sequence (DNA): TGTGCCAGCAGTGACAGGGGGAACACCGGGGAGCTGTTTTTT.

The J gene is TRBJ2-3, the V gene TRBV27, with unresolved D. Per germline, CDR1 MNHEY and CDR2 SMNVEV (reference sequence). Trimming shortened V by 5 bases and J by 3 bases, and 6 bases separated the two germline ends. The CDR3 covers 12 residues. CDR3 DNA sequence: TGTGCCAGCAGTAAATATACAGATACGCAGTATTTT. Amino acids: CASSKYTDTQYF.

The gene calls are TRBV28 and TRBJ2-7, with 9 bases that match TRBD1. Germline assignment: CDR1 MDHEN and CDR2 SYDVKM. The V segment lost 6 bases and the J segment 3 bases; nucleotides outside the gene matches: 9. This CDR3 has 15 amino acids. CDR3 DNA: TGTGCCAGCAGCCGGACAGGGGCGAGCGACTACGAGCAGTACTTC. Its protein product is CASSRTGASDYEQYF.

This rearrangement joins TRBV25-1 to TRBJ2-5, with D uncertain. Per germline, CDR1 MGHDK and CDR2 SYGVNS. Trimming pared 2 bases from V and 1 base from J, leaving 14 bases between. CDR3 size: 16 residues. In DNA, the CDR3 is TGTGCCAGCAGTGAAAATTCTCGACAATTCCAAGAGACCCAGTACTTC. It encodes CASSENSRQFQETQYF.

CDR3 nucleotides: TGTGCCAGCAGTCCCCGGGACACCGTCTTTACCGGGGAGCTGTTTTTT. Its translation is CASSPRDTVFTGELFF. The J gene is TRBJ2-2, the V gene TRBV27; D might be TRBD1 (6 bases). The V and J ends lost 5 bases and 5 bases respectively, with 18 bases between them. The length of the CDR3 is 16 residues. CDR1 is MNHEY and CDR2 is SMNVEV in the germline V gene (reference sequence).

This clone was seen just once. The V gene is TRBV15, the J gene TRBJ2-7; D remains unclear. The CDR3 consists of 15 residues. Germline V gives CDR1 LNHNV, CDR2 YYDKDF (reference sequence). The V end was cut by 3 bases, the J end by 1 base, with 13 bases between. The CDR3 DNA reads as TGTGCCACCAGCAGGACATTGGTTGAGTCCTACGAGCAGTACTTC. Its translation is CATSRTLVESYEQYF. The variable domain in full, with the rest retrieved from reference TRBV15 and TRBJ2-7, is DAMVIQNPRYQVTQFGKPVTLSCSQTLNHNVMYWYQQKSSQAPKLLFHYYDKDFNNEADTPDNFQSRRPNTSFCFLDIRSPGLGDTAMYLCATSRTLVESYEQYFGPGTRLTVT.

The chain employs TRBV28 and TRBJ1-1; TRBD1 aligns across 8 bases. V was pared by 5 bases and J by 6 bases, with 5 bases of the junction left unmatched. The germline V gene has CDR1 MDHEN and CDR2 SYDVKM. The CDR3 runs 13 residues. CDR3 residues: CASSPQDRAEAFF. The CDR3 region has the DNA TGTGCCAGCAGTCCCCAGGACAGGGCTGAAGCTTTCTTT.

This sequence joins TRBV7-2 and TRBJ1-4; TRBD1 aligns across 7 bases. The CDR3 has 14 residues. The germline gives CDR1 SGHTA, CDR2 FQGNSA. After removal of 6 bases from V and 6 bases from J, the junction contained 7 bases not matched to a gene. The CDR3 loop reads CASRPDREDEKLFF. The CDR3 coding sequence is TGTGCCAGCAGACCCGACAGGGAGGATGAAAAACTGTTTTTT.

The chain combines TRBV7-2 with TRBJ1-5; D is uncertain. The V end was cut by 2 bases, the J end by 7 bases, with 9 bases between. Per the germline V gene, CDR1 is SGHTA and CDR2 is FQGNSA. The CDR3 is 13 residues long. CDR3 nucleotides: TGTGCCAGCAGCTTAAACGGTCGGCAGCCCCAGCATTTT. Amino acids: CASSLNGRQPQHF.

This rearrangement joins TRBV2 to TRBJ1-1; 12 bases agree with TRBD1. The CDR3 totals 15 residues. V was clipped by 7 bases and J by 4 bases; unmatched bases: 7. Germline V gene sequence: CDR1 SNHLY, CDR2 FYNNEI. The CDR3 protein is CASIEAGQGATEAFF. The DNA for the CDR3 is TGTGCCAGCATCGAAGCGGGACAGGGGGCCACTGAAGCTTTCTTT.

This clone has just one count. The V gene is TRBV4-1, the J gene TRBJ1-2; tentative D call: TRBD1 (6 bases). The CDR3 is 16 residues long. The ends were cut back, 2 bases at V and 6 bases at J, with 19 bases in the middle. Germline V gene data show CDR1 as MGHRA and CDR2 as YSYEKL. CDR3 bases: TGCGCCAGCAGCCAACAGAGAGGGGGTGACTCGGATGGCTACACCTTC. This codes for CASSQQRGGDSDGYTF.

The rearrangement uses TRBV27 and TRBJ2-2; D is uncertain. Germline V lookup: CDR1 MNHEY, CDR2 SMNVEV (reference sequence). The CDR3 consists of 13 residues. V dropped 3 bases and J dropped 5 bases, with 7 bases sitting between them. The CDR3 is CASSFIATGELFF. DNA for the CDR3: TGTGCCAGCAGTTTCATAGCTACCGGGGAGCTGTTTTTT.

V usage is TRBV10-3 and J usage is TRBJ1-3; D remains ambiguous. This CDR3 is 15 amino acids long. Germline assignment: CDR1 ENHRY and CDR2 SYGVKD. V was clipped by 3 bases and J by 4 bases, with 13 bases between them. The CDR3 DNA sequence: TGTGCCATCAGTGAACCCGGGTATGCCGGAAACACCATATATTTT. This encodes CAISEPGYAGNTIYF.

A few counts support this clone. J is TRBJ2-7 and V is TRBV18; unclear D gene. The CDR3 contains 13 residues. Trimming removed 2 bases at V and 7 bases at J, with 12 bases between. Germline V gene sequence: CDR1 KGHSH, CDR2 LQKENI. The CDR3 nucleotides read TGTGCCAGCTCACCAGGGCCCCTCGGTGAGCAGTACTTC. Encoded protein: CASSPGPLGEQYF.